These 13 T cell receptor beta chains came from one sample sequenced in a study of blood T cells in healthy people across ages. The second PCR ran roughly 6 to 11 cycles with a sample-barcoded 5' primer and J-beta primers. MiXCR, run by TCRdb on the 5' RACE reads, gives a single entry per CDR3 protein. The sample carries over 1,500,000 distinct CDR3 sequences, around 50% recorded once. Sequencing used blood. All receptors derive from a woman between 35 and 50 years old in good health.

The sample holds many counts of this clonotype. The chain couples TRBV12-3 or TRBV12-4 to TRBJ2-7; D call uncertain. V gave up 6 bases and J gave up 0 bases, with 9 bases separating them. This CDR3 comprises 13 residues. The CDR3 DNA reads TGTGCCAGCAGCTTACTGGTCTCCTACGAGCAGTACTTC. Protein product: CASSLLVSYEQYF.

This clonotype was counted only a few times. This sequence joins TRBV4-3 and TRBJ2-1; no clear D gene. CDR3 length equals 20 residues. Germline V lookup: CDR1 LGHNA, CDR2 YSLEER. V lost 1 base and J lost 0, with 22 bases in between. CDR3 sequence (DNA): TGCGCCAGCAGCCAAGTTCCAGCCCTCTCGATGTTTCCCTCCTACAATGAGCAGTTCTTC. This codes for CASSQVPALSMFPSYNEQFF.

Notes on this clonotype: A read error may account for a junction end that differs from germline. This chain connects TRBV20-1 to TRBJ1-5, with D possibly matching TRBD1 (5 bases). Germline V gene data show CDR1 as DFQATT and CDR2 as SNEGSKA (reference sequence). This CDR3 region has 14 residues. CDR3 residues: CSARSGCSNQPRHF. CDR3 nucleotide sequence: TGCAGTGCTAGGTCAGGGTGTAGCAATCAGCCCCGGCATTTT.

This clonotype was recorded a few times. This chain uses TRBV27 with TRBJ2-1; D gene ambiguous. This CDR3 is 10 amino acids long. V gave up 8 bases and J gave up 6 bases, with 5 bases separating them. Germline V lookup: CDR1 MNHEY, CDR2 SMNVEV (reference sequence). The CDR3 is CASGFNEQFF. CDR3 nucleotide sequence: TGTGCCAGCGGATTCAATGAGCAGTTCTTC.

The chain carries TRBV28 and TRBJ2-7; 7 nucleotides match TRBD1. J lost 3 bases, V lost 6 bases, and 11 bases had no gene match. Germline CDR1 MDHEN, CDR2 SYDVKM. This CDR3 is 15 amino acids long. DNA of the CDR3: TGTGCCAGCAGGCACTCAACGGGACAGTTCTACGAGCAGTACTTC. As protein: CASRHSTGQFYEQYF.

About this clonotype itself: Since a much larger clone is just one base distant, this may be a read error. V is TRBV4-1 and J is TRBJ2-3; no clear D gene. CDR3 length: 15 residues. Germline V lookup: CDR1 MGHRA, CDR2 YSYEKL. CDR3 loop: CASGQDGLSTDTQYF. CDR3 DNA: TGCGCCAGCGGCCAAGATGGCCTGAGTACAGATACGCAGTATTTT.

This clonotype was found many times. This chain joins TRBV27 and TRBJ2-5; D gene unclear. Germline CDR1 and CDR2: MNHEY and SMNVEV (reference sequence). CDR3 size: 13 residues. V lost 5 bases and J lost 5, with 12 bases in between. CDR3 in amino acids: CASSTWTQETQYF. DNA for the CDR3: TGTGCCAGCAGTACCTGGACGCAGGAGACCCAGTACTTC.

The V gene is TRBV27, the J gene TRBJ1-2; D perhaps matches TRBD1 (6 bases). This CDR3 spans 15 amino acids. From germline, CDR1 is MNHEY and CDR2 SMNVEV (reference sequence). V lost 6 bases, J lost 7 bases, and 21 bases lay in between. The CDR3 DNA sequence: TGTGCCAGCAGCCTCGGTAGTGTACAGGGCGGTGGCTACACCTTC. It is translated as CASSLGSVQGGGYTF.

The chain couples TRBV4-2 to TRBJ2-3; 10 nucleotides align to TRBD2. This CDR3 has 16 residues. The trim removed 1 base at V and 4 bases at J, leaving 5 bases unmatched. Germline loops: CDR1 LGHNA, CDR2 YNFKEQ. As DNA, the CDR3 is TGTGCCAGCAGCCAAGGTATAGCGGGAGGCGCAGATACGCAGTATTTT. It yields the protein CASSQGIAGGADTQYF.

Details on this clonotype: The junction shows a germline mismatch at one end, possibly a read error. The chain is built from TRBV28 and TRBJ1-6, with TRBD1 identical over 8 bases. The CDR3 loop spans 13 amino acids. The V gene's germline CDR1 is MDHEN and CDR2 SYDVKM. The chain's CDR3 is CASRTGHNSPLHF. CDR3 bases: TGTGCCAGCCGGACAGGGCATAATTCGCCCCTCCACTTT.

The chain carries TRBV11-2 and TRBJ2-6, with D perhaps matching TRBD2 (6 bases). The germline gives CDR1 SGHAT, CDR2 FQNNGV. This CDR3 is built from 17 residues. The V end lost 5 bases, the J end lost 1 base, and 15 bases lay between the germline ends. CDR3 sequence reads: CASSTGGVRSGANVLTF. CDR3 coding DNA: TGTGCCAGCAGCACCGGGGGAGTAAGGTCTGGGGCCAACGTCCTGACTTTC.

The chain combines TRBV6-2 or TRBV6-3 with TRBJ2-1, with D uncertain. Deletions cut 6 bases from V and 0 bases from J, with 12 bases between. CDR3 length: 15 amino acids. Germline values: CDR1 MNHEY, CDR2 SVGEGT. The CDR3 DNA follows: TGTGCCAGCAGCCGCTCTCCAGACTCCTACAATGAGCAGTTCTTC. Protein product: CASSRSPDSYNEQFF.

V gene TRBV5-1 combines with J gene TRBJ2-7; the D gene is possibly TRBD2 (6 bases). This CDR3 contains 14 residues. Germline V lookup: CDR1 SGHRS, CDR2 YFSETQ. Trimming shortened V by 1 base and J by 7 bases, and 15 bases separated the two germline ends. CDR3 coding DNA: TGCGCCAGCAGCTTGAATCGGGGACTGGATGAGCAGTACTTC. Amino acids: CASSLNRGLDEQYF.